The rows below give T cell receptor beta chains drawn from one sample of a study of blood T cell repertoires in COVID-19. Assay: immunoSEQ multiplex PCR; the TCRdb copy retains only in-frame clones and omits some. The table lists about 74,000 clones, roughly 70% of them singletons. Sequenced input: peripheral blood. Receptors originate from a man between 65 and 85 years old with acute or convalescent COVID-19. The CDR3 runs from the conserved cysteine through the conserved F or W. D genes are given only for firm matches. Size is omitted from some rows. Given values are once, few, many or a class for expanded clones.

D gene: TRBD2
clone size: few
J gene: TRBJ2-3
V gene: TRBV28
CDR3 DNA: TGTGCCAGCTCCCAGGCAGGGACTAGCGGGTCTAGCACAGATACGCAGTATTTT
CDR3 protein: CASSQAGTSGSSTDTQYF

D gene: TRBD2
clone size: NA
J gene: TRBJ2-1
V gene: TRBV19
CDR3 DNA: TGTGCCAGTAGTCTAGCGGGAAGCTCCTACAATGAGCAGTTCTTC
CDR3 protein: CASSLAGSSYNEQFF

D gene: NA
clone size: NA
J gene: TRBJ1-2
V gene: TRBV7-2
CDR3 DNA: TGTGCCAGCAGCGTCGGTACTCGGGGTGGCTACACCTTC
CDR3 protein: CASSVGTRGGYTF

D gene: TRBD1
clone size: NA
J gene: TRBJ2-2
V gene: TRBV19
CDR3 DNA: TGTGCCAGTAGTTGGACAGGGGGCGCAACCGGGGAGCTGTTTTTT
CDR3 protein: CASSWTGGATGELFF

D gene: TRBD2
clone size: few
J gene: TRBJ2-1
V gene: TRBV6-4
CDR3 DNA: TGTGCCAGCAGTGTGGTAGCGGGAGGCAACAATGAGCAGTTCTTC
CDR3 protein: CASSVVAGGNNEQFF

D gene: NA
clone size: NA
J gene: TRBJ1-6
V gene: TRBV6-5
CDR3 DNA: TGTGCCAGCGGCCCGGGGGGGACTAATTCACCCCTCCACTTT
CDR3 protein: CASGPGGTNSPLHF

D gene: NA
clone size: once
J gene: TRBJ2-3
V gene: TRBV2
CDR3 DNA: TGTGCCAGCACCGGAGGTAGCGGCCCGGCGGATACGCAGTATTTT
CDR3 protein: CASTGGSGPADTQYF

D gene: NA
clone size: once
J gene: TRBJ2-5
V gene: TRBV3-1/TRBV3-2
CDR3 DNA: TGTGCCAGCAGCCAAGGGAGGGCCGGGGAGACCCAGTACTTC
CDR3 protein: CASSQGRAGETQYF

D gene: TRBD1
clone size: once
J gene: TRBJ1-1
V gene: TRBV7-2
CDR3 DNA: TGTGCCAGCAGCCCGTGGGGGACAGGGGGCCCGAACACTGAAGCTTTCTTT
CDR3 protein: CASSPWGTGGPNTEAFF

D gene: TRBD1
clone size: NA
J gene: TRBJ2-7
V gene: TRBV6-5
CDR3 DNA: TGTGCCACCCCCGTTCGGGACAGGGCCCACGAGCAGTACTTC
CDR3 protein: CATPVRDRAHEQYF

D gene: TRBD2
clone size: once
J gene: TRBJ2-3
V gene: TRBV4-2
CDR3 DNA: TGTGCCAGCAGCCACTATTTATCCGGGACTAGCGGGACGGATACGCAGTATTTT
CDR3 protein: CASSHYLSGTSGTDTQYF

D gene: TRBD2
clone size: once
J gene: TRBJ2-1
V gene: TRBV5-4
CDR3 DNA: TGTGCCAGCAGCGCGGGAGTTGAGCAGTTCTTC
CDR3 protein: CASSAGVEQFF

D gene: NA
clone size: NA
J gene: TRBJ2-1
V gene: TRBV28
CDR3 DNA: TGTGCCAGCATGAGGGGGGGGCCCAACAATGAGCAGTTCTTC
CDR3 protein: CASMRGGPNNEQFF

D gene: NA
clone size: NA
J gene: TRBJ1-5
V gene: TRBV9
CDR3 DNA: TGTGCCAGCAGCGCGACTGATCAGCCCCAGCATTTT
CDR3 protein: CASSATDQPQHF

D gene: NA
clone size: NA
J gene: TRBJ2-5
V gene: TRBV21-1
CDR3 DNA: TGTGCCAGCAGCGGAGCTAGTGGGGGCCCAGAGACCCAGTACTTC
CDR3 protein: CASSGASGGPETQYF

D gene: TRBD1
clone size: NA
J gene: TRBJ2-5
V gene: TRBV15
CDR3 DNA: TGTGCCACCAGCAGAACGGACAGGGTGATGGAGACCCAGTACTTC
CDR3 protein: CATSRTDRVMETQYF

D gene: NA
clone size: NA
J gene: TRBJ1-2
V gene: TRBV3-1/TRBV3-2
CDR3 DNA: TGTGCCAGCAGCCGCTGGACAGCCTCATGGGGCTACACCTTC
CDR3 protein: CASSRWTASWGYTF

D gene: NA
clone size: NA
J gene: TRBJ1-5
V gene: TRBV21-1
CDR3 DNA: TGTGCCAGCAGCAAAGAGGCGGTCTCGGGGAATCAGCCCCAGCATTTT
CDR3 protein: CASSKEAVSGNQPQHF

D gene: NA
clone size: NA
J gene: TRBJ1-5
V gene: TRBV21-1
CDR3 DNA: TGTGCCAGCAGCAAAGCACCGCAGTATAGCAATCAGCCCCAGCATTTT
CDR3 protein: CASSKAPQYSNQPQHF

D gene: TRBD1
clone size: once
J gene: TRBJ2-2
V gene: TRBV11-1
CDR3 DNA: TGTGCCAGCAGCTCGACAGGGGGATTTACCGGGGAGCTGTTTTTT
CDR3 protein: CASSSTGGFTGELFF

D gene: TRBD1
clone size: once
J gene: TRBJ1-2
V gene: TRBV28
CDR3 DNA: TGTGCCAGCAGTCCTCGCTGGACAGGGGATAACTATGGCTACACCTTC
CDR3 protein: CASSPRWTGDNYGYTF

D gene: NA
clone size: NA
J gene: TRBJ1-2
V gene: TRBV29-1
CDR3 DNA: TGCAGCGTTCCGACAGGCTCAGAAGGCTACACCTTC
CDR3 protein: CSVPTGSEGYTF

D gene: TRBD1
clone size: NA
J gene: TRBJ2-7
V gene: TRBV11-2
CDR3 DNA: TGTGCCAGCAGCTTTACAGGGGTCTCCTACGAGCAGTACTTC
CDR3 protein: CASSFTGVSYEQYF

D gene: NA
clone size: few
J gene: TRBJ1-1
V gene: TRBV5-1
CDR3 DNA: TGCGCCAGCAGCTTGTCCCCGGGAGAAGCTTTCTTT
CDR3 protein: CASSLSPGEAFF

D gene: NA
clone size: once
J gene: TRBJ2-1
V gene: TRBV9
CDR3 DNA: TGTGCCAGCAGCGTAGGAGAACTACCTACCTACAATGAGCAGTTCTTC
CDR3 protein: CASSVGELPTYNEQFF

D gene: NA
clone size: NA
J gene: TRBJ1-1
V gene: TRBV12-3/TRBV12-4
CDR3 DNA: TGTGCCAGCGGGGAGGGAAGCACTGAAGCTTTCTTT
CDR3 protein: CASGEGSTEAFF

D gene: TRBD1
clone size: NA
J gene: TRBJ2-1
V gene: TRBV19
CDR3 DNA: TGTGCCAGTCAGACAGGGGGATCCTACAATGAGCAGTTCTTC
CDR3 protein: CASQTGGSYNEQFF

D gene: NA
clone size: NA
J gene: TRBJ1-5
V gene: TRBV5-6
CDR3 DNA: TGTGCCAGTTCTACAGAGAATCAGCCCCAGCATTTT
CDR3 protein: CASSTENQPQHF

D gene: TRBD2
clone size: NA
J gene: TRBJ2-1
V gene: TRBV9
CDR3 DNA: TGTGCCAGCAGCTCCACTAGCGGGAGAGGGTATGAGCAGTTCTTC
CDR3 protein: CASSSTSGRGYEQFF

D gene: NA
clone size: NA
J gene: TRBJ1-5
V gene: TRBV6-2/TRBV6-3
CDR3 DNA: TGTGCCAGCAGTTACAGCGGAATGGGAGCTGAGCAGCCCCAGCATTTT
CDR3 protein: CASSYSGMGAEQPQHF

D gene: TRBD1
clone size: NA
J gene: TRBJ1-1
V gene: TRBV14
CDR3 DNA: TGTGCCAGCAGCCAACGCGCCAGGGGGGCCGGGGGAACTGAAGCTTTCTTT
CDR3 protein: CASSQRARGAGGTEAFF

D gene: TRBD2
clone size: NA
J gene: TRBJ2-2
V gene: TRBV29-1
CDR3 DNA: TGCAGCGTTGGGGCGGCGGGGCGGGAGCCCGGGGAGCTGTTTTTT
CDR3 protein: CSVGAAGREPGELFF

D gene: TRBD2
clone size: NA
J gene: TRBJ2-5
V gene: TRBV27
CDR3 DNA: TGTGCCACCACCCGAGCGGGAGGGCCCATAGAGACCCAGTACTTC
CDR3 protein: CATTRAGGPIETQYF

D gene: NA
clone size: once
J gene: TRBJ2-5
V gene: TRBV5-5
CDR3 DNA: TGTGCCAGCAGCTTGGCCCACACCCCAGAGACCCAGTACTTC
CDR3 protein: CASSLAHTPETQYF

D gene: TRBD2
clone size: few
J gene: TRBJ2-1
V gene: TRBV15
CDR3 DNA: TGTGCCACCAGCAGGATAGCGGGAGTCGGCAATGAGCAGTTCTTC
CDR3 protein: CATSRIAGVGNEQFF

D gene: TRBD1
clone size: NA
J gene: TRBJ2-3
V gene: TRBV6-6
CDR3 DNA: TGTGCCAGCAGTTACGCGGACAGGACAGATACGCAGTATTTT
CDR3 protein: CASSYADRTDTQYF

D gene: NA
clone size: NA
J gene: TRBJ2-2
V gene: TRBV7-9
CDR3 DNA: TGTGCCAGCAGCTTAGCCGCCGGGACACCGACCGGGGAGCTGTTTTTT
CDR3 protein: CASSLAAGTPTGELFF

D gene: TRBD1
clone size: once
J gene: TRBJ2-3
V gene: TRBV19
CDR3 DNA: TGTGCCAGTAGCCACCGGGACAGAGGGACAGATACGCAGTATTTT
CDR3 protein: CASSHRDRGTDTQYF

D gene: TRBD1
clone size: NA
J gene: TRBJ1-3
V gene: TRBV19
CDR3 DNA: TGTGCCAGTAGTAGGGGACAGTTCTCTGGAAACACCATATATTTT
CDR3 protein: CASSRGQFSGNTIYF

D gene: TRBD2
clone size: NA
J gene: TRBJ2-1
V gene: TRBV7-9
CDR3 DNA: TGTGCCAGCAGTTCCCCTAGCGGGAACCACAATGAGCAGTTCTTC
CDR3 protein: CASSSPSGNHNEQFF

D gene: NA
clone size: NA
J gene: TRBJ2-5
V gene: TRBV5-1
CDR3 DNA: TGCGCCAGCAGCTTGGGGGACTCTTTCGTTGGACAAGAGACCCAGTACTTC
CDR3 protein: CASSLGDSFVGQETQYF

D gene: NA
clone size: NA
J gene: TRBJ2-7
V gene: TRBV10-3
CDR3 DNA: TGTGCCATCAGCCCCTCCGGGACATCCCAAGGGCAGTACTTC
CDR3 protein: CAISPSGTSQGQYF

D gene: TRBD2
clone size: NA
J gene: TRBJ2-1
V gene: TRBV4-3
CDR3 DNA: TGCGCCAGCAGCCAAGATCGGGCCACTAGCGGGAGTTCTGAGCAGTTCTTC
CDR3 protein: CASSQDRATSGSSEQFF

D gene: NA
clone size: NA
J gene: TRBJ1-5
V gene: TRBV7-9
CDR3 DNA: TGTGCCAGCAGCGACGACAGGTATAGCAATCAGCCCCAGCATTTT
CDR3 protein: CASSDDRYSNQPQHF

D gene: NA
clone size: NA
J gene: TRBJ2-7
V gene: TRBV5-1
CDR3 DNA: TGCGCCAGCAGCTTGGAAGGGGCCTACGAGCAGTACTTC
CDR3 protein: CASSLEGAYEQYF

D gene: NA
clone size: NA
J gene: TRBJ2-7
V gene: TRBV2
CDR3 DNA: TGTGCCAGCACCGCAGGGTCATACTACGAGCAGTACTTC
CDR3 protein: CASTAGSYYEQYF